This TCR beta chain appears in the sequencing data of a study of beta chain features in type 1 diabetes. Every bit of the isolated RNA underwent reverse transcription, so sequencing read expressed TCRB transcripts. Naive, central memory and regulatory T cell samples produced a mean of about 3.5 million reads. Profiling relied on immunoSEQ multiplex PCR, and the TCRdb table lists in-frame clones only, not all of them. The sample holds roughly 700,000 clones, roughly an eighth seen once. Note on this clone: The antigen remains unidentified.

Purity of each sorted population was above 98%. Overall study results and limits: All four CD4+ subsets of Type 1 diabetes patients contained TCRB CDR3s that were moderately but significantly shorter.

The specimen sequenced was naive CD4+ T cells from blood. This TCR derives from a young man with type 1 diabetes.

The CDR3 sequence is CSVAWTGTNEKLFF. The DNA for the CDR3 is TGCAGCGTTGCTTGGACAGGGACTAATGAAAAACTGTTTTTT. The rearrangement uses TRBV29-1 and TRBJ1-4; 8 bases line up with TRBD1. The germline CDR1 and CDR2 sequences are SQVTM and ANQGSEA. V trimming: 4 bases; J trimming: 2 bases; junction bases outside the gene matches: 3. The CDR3 has 14 amino acids.